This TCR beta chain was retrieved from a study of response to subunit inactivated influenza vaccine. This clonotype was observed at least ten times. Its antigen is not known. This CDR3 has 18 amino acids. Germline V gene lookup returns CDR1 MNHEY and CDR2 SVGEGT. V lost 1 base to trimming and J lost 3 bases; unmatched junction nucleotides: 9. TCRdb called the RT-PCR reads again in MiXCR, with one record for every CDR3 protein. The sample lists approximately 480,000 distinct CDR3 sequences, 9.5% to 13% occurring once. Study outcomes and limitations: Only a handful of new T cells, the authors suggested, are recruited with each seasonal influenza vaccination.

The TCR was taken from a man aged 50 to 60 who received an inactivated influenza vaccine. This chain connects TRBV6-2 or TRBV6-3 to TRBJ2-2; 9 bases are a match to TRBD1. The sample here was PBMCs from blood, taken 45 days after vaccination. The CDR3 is CASSYFSPGQGYTGELFF. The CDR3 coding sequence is TGTGCCAGCAGTTACTTCAGTCCGGGACAGGGATACACCGGGGAGCTGTTTTTT.